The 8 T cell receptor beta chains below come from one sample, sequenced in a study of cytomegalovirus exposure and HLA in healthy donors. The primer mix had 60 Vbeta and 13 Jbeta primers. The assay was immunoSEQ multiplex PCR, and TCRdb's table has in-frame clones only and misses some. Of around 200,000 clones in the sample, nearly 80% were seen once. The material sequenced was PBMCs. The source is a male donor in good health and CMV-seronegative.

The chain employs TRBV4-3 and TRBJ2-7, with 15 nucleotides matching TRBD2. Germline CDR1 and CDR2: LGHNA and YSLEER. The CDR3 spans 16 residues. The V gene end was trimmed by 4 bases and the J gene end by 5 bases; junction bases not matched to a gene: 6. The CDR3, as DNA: TGCGCCAGCAGCCCCGGACTAGCGGGAGGGCCCGACGAGCAGTACTTC. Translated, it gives CASSPGLAGGPDEQYF.

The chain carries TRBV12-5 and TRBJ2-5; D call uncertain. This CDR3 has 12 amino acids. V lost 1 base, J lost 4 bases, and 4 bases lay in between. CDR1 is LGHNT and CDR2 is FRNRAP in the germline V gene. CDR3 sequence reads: CASGLDGETQYF. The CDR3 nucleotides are TGTGCTAGTGGTTTGGACGGAGAGACCCAGTACTTC.

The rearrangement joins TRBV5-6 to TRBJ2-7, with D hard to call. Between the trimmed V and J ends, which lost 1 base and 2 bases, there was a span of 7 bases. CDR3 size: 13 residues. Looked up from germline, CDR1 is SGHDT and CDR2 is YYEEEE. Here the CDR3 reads CASSLTIPYEQYF. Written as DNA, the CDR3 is TGTGCCAGCAGCTTGACTATCCCCTACGAGCAGTACTTC. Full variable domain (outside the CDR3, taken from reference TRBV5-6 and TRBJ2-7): DAGVTQSPTHLIKTRGQQVTLRCSPKSGHDTVSWYQQALGQGPQFIFQYYEEEERQRGNFPDRFSGHQFPNYSSELNVNALLLGDSALYLCASSLTIPYEQYFGPGTRLTVT.

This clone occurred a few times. The CDR3 coding sequence is TGTGCCAGCAGCTTAGATTCGGGGGGCTTTTCACACGAGCAGTACTTC. Translated, it gives CASSLDSGGFSHEQYF. The genes are TRBV11-2 and TRBJ2-7; D is perhaps TRBD2 (7 bases). CDR1 is SGHAT, CDR2 FQNNGV, per germline. CDR3 length: 16 amino acids. Trimming took off 0 bases at V and 5 bases at J, with 17 bases between the two ends.

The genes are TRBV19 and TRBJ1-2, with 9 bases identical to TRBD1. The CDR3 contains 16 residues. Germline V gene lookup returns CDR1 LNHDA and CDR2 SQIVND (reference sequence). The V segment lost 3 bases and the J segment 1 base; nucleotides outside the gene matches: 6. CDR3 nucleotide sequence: TGTGCCAGTAGTATCCCTACAGGGGGCTATAACTATGGCTACACCTTC. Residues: CASSIPTGGYNYGYTF.

The CDR3 protein is CASSSLTDRTDTQYF. The CDR3 DNA follows: TGTGCCAGCAGCTCACTGACAGACCGCACAGATACGCAGTATTTT. V is TRBV13 and J is TRBJ2-3; perhaps TRBD1 as D (5 bases). Germline V gives CDR1 PRHDT, CDR2 FYEKMQ (reference sequence). V was clipped by 4 bases and J by 1 base, with 12 bases between them. The CDR3 is 15 residues long.

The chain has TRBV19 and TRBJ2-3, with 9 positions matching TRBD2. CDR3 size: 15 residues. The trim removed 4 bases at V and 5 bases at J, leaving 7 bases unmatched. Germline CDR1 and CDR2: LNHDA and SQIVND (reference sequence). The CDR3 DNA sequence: TGTGCCAGTAGTACGCCGGGACTAGCAGGAGATACGCAGTATTTT. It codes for CASSTPGLAGDTQYF.

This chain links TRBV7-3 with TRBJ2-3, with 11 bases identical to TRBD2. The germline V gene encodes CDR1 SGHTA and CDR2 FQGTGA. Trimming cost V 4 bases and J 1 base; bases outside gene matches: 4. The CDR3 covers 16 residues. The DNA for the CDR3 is TGTGCCAGCAGCTCGTTAGCGGGGGGGCGCACAGATACGCAGTATTTT. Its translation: CASSSLAGGRTDTQYF.